Given below is one T cell receptor (beta chain) in context. Its specificity is unknown. At the DNA level, this CDR3 is encoded by other sequences in the same sample as well. These data are taken from a study of beta chain features in type 1 diabetes. Whole-study findings and limits: Type 1 diabetes patients had moderately but significantly shorter TCRB CDR3s in all four CD4+ subsets. Healthy donors had naive, central memory and Treg TCRB repertoires that appeared less similar than those seen among patients. At VDJ recombination sites, type 1 diabetes patients had fewer insertions and more deleted nucleotides.

The CDR3 sequence is 13 residues long. Germline V CDR1 and CDR2: KGHSH, LQKENI. The V end lost 2 bases, the J end lost 1 base, and 3 bases lay between the germline ends. Sequenced material consisted of expressed TCRB transcripts (all of the isolated RNA was reverse transcribed). Profiling relied on immunoSEQ multiplex PCR, and the TCRdb table lists in-frame clones only, not all of them. The data hold around 710,000 clones, with approximately 13% observed a single time. Stem cell-like memory, regulatory, central memory and naive CD4+ cells were sorted via CD45RO/CCR7/CD25/CD127/CD95/CD27. Purity of each sorted population was above 95%.

This chain joins TRBV18 and TRBJ1-5; D is ambiguous. Sequencing used naive CD4+ T cells from blood. This clonotype was obtained from a man in his thirties or forties with type 1 diabetes. The CDR3 region has the DNA TGTGCCAGCTCACCAGGGAGCAATCAGCCCCAGCATTTT. Translated: CASSPGSNQPQHF.